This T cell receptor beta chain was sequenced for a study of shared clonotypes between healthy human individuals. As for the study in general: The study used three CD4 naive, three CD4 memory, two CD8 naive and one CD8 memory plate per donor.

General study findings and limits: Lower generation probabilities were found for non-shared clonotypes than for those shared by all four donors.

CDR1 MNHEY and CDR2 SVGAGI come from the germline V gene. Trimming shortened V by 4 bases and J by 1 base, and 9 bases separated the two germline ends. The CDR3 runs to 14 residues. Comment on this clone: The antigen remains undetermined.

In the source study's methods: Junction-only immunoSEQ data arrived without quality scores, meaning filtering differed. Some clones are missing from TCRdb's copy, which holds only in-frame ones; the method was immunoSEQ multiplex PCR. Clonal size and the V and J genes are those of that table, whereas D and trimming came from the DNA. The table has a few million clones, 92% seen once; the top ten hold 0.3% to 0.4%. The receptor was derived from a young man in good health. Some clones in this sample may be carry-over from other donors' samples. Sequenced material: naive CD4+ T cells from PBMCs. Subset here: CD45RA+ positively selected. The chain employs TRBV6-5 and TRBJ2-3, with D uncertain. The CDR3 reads CASSWVGGTDTQYF. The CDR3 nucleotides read TGTGCCAGCAGTTGGGTGGGCGGCACAGATACGCAGTATTTT.